This TCR beta chain was documented in a study of cytomegalovirus exposure and HLA in healthy donors. Study conclusions and caveats: Earlier findings revealed that most TCR beta V segments proved productive either about 87% or about 30% of the time. In vitro work confirmed that a few CMV-associated chains recognize CMV antigens. Immune exposure data for these donors was limited to CMV serostatus.

As to this clone: Antigen unknown.

This CDR3 region has 13 residues. With 2 bases removed from V and 4 bases from J, the gap between germline ends came to 9 bases. Looked up from germline, CDR1 is MNHNY and CDR2 is SVGAGI (reference sequence). The PCR used 60 Vbeta and 13 Jbeta primers. Libraries were prepared by immunoSEQ multiplex PCR; TCRdb keeps only in-frame clonotypes and omits some of them. The sample gives 150,000 to 200,000 clones, around 82% of which show up once; about 13% is in the top ten. The sequenced material came from PBMCs. This clonotype was sampled from a woman in her fifties or sixties in good health and CMV-seropositive. The chain employs TRBV6-6 and TRBJ2-7; D gene unclear. The CDR3 sequence is CASSYGLPYEQYF. In DNA form, the CDR3 reads TGTGCCAGCAGTTACGGGCTCCCTTACGAGCAGTACTTC.